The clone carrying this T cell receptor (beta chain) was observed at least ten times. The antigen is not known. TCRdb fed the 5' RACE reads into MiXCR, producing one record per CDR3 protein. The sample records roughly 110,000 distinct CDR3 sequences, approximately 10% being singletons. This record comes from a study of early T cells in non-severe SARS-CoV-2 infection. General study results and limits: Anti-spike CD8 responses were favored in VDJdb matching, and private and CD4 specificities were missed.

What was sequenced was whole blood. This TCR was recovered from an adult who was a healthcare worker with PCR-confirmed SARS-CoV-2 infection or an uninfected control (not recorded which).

This CDR3 reads CASSVGAGQAVKTQYF. CDR3 nucleotides: TGTGCCAGCAGCGTAGGGGCGGGACAGGCCGTGAAGACCCAGTACTTC. The rearrangement joins TRBV9 to TRBJ2-5, with 8 bases identical to TRBD1. With 0 bases clipped from V and 6 bases from J, the junction kept 10 bases outside the gene matches. The length of the CDR3 is 16 residues. From germline, CDR1 is SGDLS and CDR2 YYNGEE.